The 28 T cell receptor beta chains in this list originate from one sample, sequenced in a study of T cells after yellow fever vaccination. TCRdb used MiXCR to reprocess the 5' RACE reads, holding one entry per CDR3 protein. The table records some 250,000 distinct CDR3 sequences, 6% to 7.5% of them present only once. The sample in question was CD4+ T cells sorted from PBMCs, obtained 15 days after the yellow fever booster vaccination. These receptors came from a man aged 30 to 45 who received the YFV17D yellow fever vaccine.

To note about this clonotype: The junction departs from the called germline gene at one end, perhaps through a read error. The chain couples TRBV6-1 to TRBJ2-7; maybe TRBD2 (6 bases). CDR3 size: 13 residues. Germline V CDR1 and CDR2: MNHNS, SASEGT. The CDR3 DNA sequence: TGTGCCAGCAGGCCTCCGGGGGTCTACGGGCAGTACTTC. Its protein product is CASRPPGVYGQYF.

This chain links TRBV10-3 with TRBJ2-7; the D gene is possibly TRBD2 (5 bases). Germline lookup yields CDR1 ENHRY and CDR2 SYGVKD. The CDR3 is 13 residues long. Trimming pared 6 bases from V and 5 bases from J, leaving 14 bases between. The CDR3 region has the DNA TGTGCCATCAGGGGCGCTCAGAGGGACGAGCAGTACTTC. Encoded protein: CAIRGAQRDEQYF.

There are many counts of this clonotype. This chain links TRBV28 with TRBJ2-5; D is uncertain. The CDR3 is made up of 11 amino acids. Germline V lookup: CDR1 MDHEN, CDR2 SYDVKM. Deletions cut 6 bases from V and 1 base from J, with 3 bases between. The CDR3 spells CASRGQETQYF. The DNA of the CDR3 is TGTGCCAGCAGGGGCCAAGAGACCCAGTACTTC. Drawing the rest from reference TRBV28 and TRBJ2-5, the complete variable domain is DVKVTQSSRYLVKRTGEKVFLECVQDMDHENMFWYRQDPGLGLRLIYFSYDVKMKEKGDIPEGYSVSREKKERFSLILESASTNQTSMYLCASRGQETQYFGPGTRLLVL.

Only a few counts were recorded for this clonotype. This chain uses TRBV25-1 with TRBJ2-1, with 10 bases fitting TRBD2. This CDR3 has 16 amino acids. Looked up from germline, CDR1 is MGHDK and CDR2 is SYGVNS. The V and J ends lost 0 bases and 6 bases, in that order; junction bases with no gene match: 5. CDR3 loop: CASSEYTSGIGNEQFF. CDR3 nucleotide sequence: TGTGCCAGCAGTGAATATACTAGCGGGATCGGCAATGAGCAGTTCTTC. The full variable domain, rest sourced from reference TRBV25-1 and TRBJ2-1, is EADIYQTPRYLVIGTGKKITLECSQTMGHDKMYWYQQDPGMELHLIHYSYGVNSTEKGDLSSESTVSRIRTEHFPLTLESARPSHTSQYLCASSEYTSGIGNEQFFGPGTRLTVL.

This clonotype was counted at least ten times. The CDR3 DNA follows: TGCGCCAGCCGAATTCAGCGGGAGTACAATGAGCAGTTCTTC. It yields the protein CASRIQREYNEQFF. The rearrangement uses TRBV5-1 and TRBJ2-1; TRBD2 agrees at 8 bases. From germline, CDR1 is SGHRS and CDR2 YFSETQ. This CDR3 comprises 14 residues. V shed 7 bases, J shed 4 bases, and the junction held 7 bases outside the gene matches.

This clonotype was counted ten times or more. V usage is TRBV2 and J usage is TRBJ2-5; D is uncertain. V dropped 5 bases and J dropped 0 bases, with 10 bases sitting between them. The germline V gene encodes CDR1 SNHLY and CDR2 FYNNEI. The CDR3 spans 14 residues. CDR3 amino acids: CASSRLRNQETQYF. CDR3 bases: TGTGCCAGCAGTCGGTTACGGAACCAAGAGACCCAGTACTTC.

The chain joins TRBV20-1 to TRBJ1-2, with a possible D match to TRBD1 (5 bases). Germline V gene data show CDR1 as DFQATT and CDR2 as SNEGSKA (reference sequence). This CDR3 spans 11 amino acids. The ends were cut back, 4 bases at V and 6 bases at J, with 9 bases in the middle. The CDR3 here is CSATQGDGYTF. As DNA, the CDR3 is TGCAGTGCTACTCAGGGAGATGGCTACACCTTC.

At least ten counts were recorded for this clonotype. V is TRBV20-1 and J is TRBJ2-5; 7 positions agree with TRBD2. The CDR3 runs 13 residues. Germline trimming cut 2 bases from V and 5 bases from J; bases unmatched to any gene: 5. Germline assignment: CDR1 DFQATT and CDR2 SNEGSKA (reference sequence). CDR3: CSARRSAGETQYF. CDR3 nucleotide sequence: TGCAGTGCTAGACGGTCAGCGGGGGAGACCCAGTACTTC.

In this sample, this clonotype turned up many times. V gene TRBV5-6 combines with J gene TRBJ2-5; D possibly corresponds to TRBD2 (5 bases). The CDR3 covers 13 residues. Germline loops: CDR1 SGHDT, CDR2 YYEEEE. Trimming removed 2 bases from V and 7 bases from J, with 12 bases in between. The chain's CDR3 is CASSLRGPGTQYF. The CDR3, as DNA: TGTGCCAGCAGCTTACGGGGTCCGGGGACCCAGTACTTC. The full variable domain, completed using reference TRBV5-6 and TRBJ2-5, is DAGVTQSPTHLIKTRGQQVTLRCSPKSGHDTVSWYQQALGQGPQFIFQYYEEEERQRGNFPDRFSGHQFPNYSSELNVNALLLGDSALYLCASSLRGPGTQYFGPGTRLLVL.

The sample holds many counts of this clonotype. V usage is TRBV20-1 and J usage is TRBJ2-7; 9 positions match TRBD2. In germline, CDR1 is DFQATT, CDR2 SNEGSKA (reference sequence). The CDR3 has 16 amino acids. The ends lost 0 bases at V and 8 bases at J; junction bases unmatched: 14. CDR3 loop: CSARDRISGSVPQQYF. CDR3 nucleotide sequence: TGCAGTGCTAGAGATCGAATTAGCGGGAGTGTTCCCCAGCAGTACTTC.

This clonotype showed up many times. The rearrangement uses TRBV20-1 and TRBJ2-1; D unresolved. Germline V lookup: CDR1 DFQATT, CDR2 SNEGSKA (reference sequence). CDR3 length equals 15 residues. Trimming pared 4 bases from V and 8 bases from J, leaving 21 bases between. In DNA, the CDR3 is TGCAGTGCTAAGAGATCGGCCACGCCGGGCGATGAGCAGTTCTTC. Its protein is CSAKRSATPGDEQFF.

This CDR3 reads CASSLGRGRGTGELFF. The CDR3 DNA sequence: TGCGCCAGCAGCTTGGGCAGGGGCCGGGGCACCGGGGAGCTGTTTTTT. The genes are TRBV5-1 and TRBJ2-2; possibly TRBD1 for D (6 bases). The germline V gene has CDR1 SGHRS and CDR2 YFSETQ. V was clipped by 0 bases and J by 4 bases, with 13 bases between them. The CDR3 has 16 amino acids.

This clonotype occurred many times. The chain employs TRBV29-1 and TRBJ2-7, with 7 bases that match TRBD1. CDR3 size: 14 residues. V was clipped by 6 bases and J by 1 base; unmatched bases: 9. The V gene's germline CDR1 is SQVTM and CDR2 ANQGSEA. The CDR3 loop is CSVIQGKGSYEQYF. DNA of the CDR3: TGCAGCGTCATACAGGGGAAAGGGTCCTACGAGCAGTACTTC.

This clonotype was counted a few times. The chain couples TRBV25-1 to TRBJ2-2; the match to TRBD2 covers 8 bases. J was trimmed by 6 bases and V by 3 bases; bases with no gene match: 9. There are 16 residues in the CDR3. Germline assignment: CDR1 MGHDK and CDR2 SYGVNS. The CDR3 protein is CASSDQRETPPGELFF. The CDR3 DNA is TGTGCCAGCAGTGACCAGCGGGAGACCCCCCCCGGGGAGCTGTTTTTT.

V and J are TRBV29-1 and TRBJ2-7, with 14 bases that match TRBD2. Germline V gives CDR1 SQVTM, CDR2 ANQGSEA. Unmatched junction bases numbered 6, after V lost 8 bases and J lost 6 bases. The CDR3 runs to 13 residues. DNA for the CDR3: TGCAGCATATTAGGACTAGCGGGAGGCGAGCAGTACTTC. Translated: CSILGLAGGEQYF.

The V and J genes are TRBV12-3 or TRBV12-4 and TRBJ2-1, with 14 bases fitting TRBD2. V was pared by 8 bases and J by 2 bases, with 11 bases of the junction left unmatched. The CDR3 runs to 18 residues. CDR3 protein: CASQAPGTSGRAYNEQFF. The CDR3 DNA sequence: TGTGCCAGCCAAGCCCCTGGGACTAGCGGGAGAGCCTACAATGAGCAGTTCTTC.

This clonotype was recorded only once. Mismatch with germline at one junction end may stem from a read error. J is TRBJ2-3 and V is TRBV7-2; 7 bases are shared with TRBD1. The length of the CDR3 is 15 residues. Germline V gene lookup returns CDR1 SGHTA and CDR2 FQGNSA. CDR3 DNA: TGTGCCAACAGCCCACAGACAGGGTGGACAGATACGCAGTATTTT. It translates to CANSPQTGWTDTQYF.

Many counts were recorded for this clonotype. This chain connects TRBV5-1 to TRBJ2-3; 7 bases line up with TRBD1. Germline V gene data show CDR1 as SGHRS and CDR2 as YFSETQ. With 4 bases clipped from V and 3 bases from J, the junction kept 5 bases outside the gene matches. The CDR3 sequence is 14 residues long. In nucleotides, the CDR3 is TGCGCCAGCAGCATGGGACAGTATACAGATACGCAGTATTTT. Residues: CASSMGQYTDTQYF.

This clonotype was seen more than once but under ten times. The chain recombines TRBV12-3 or TRBV12-4 with TRBJ2-7, with 8 nucleotides matching TRBD1. The CDR3 sequence is 14 residues long. The trim removed 5 bases at V and 4 bases at J, leaving 7 bases unmatched. The CDR3 coding sequence is TGTGCCAGCAGTCTCCGACAGGGGAGGTACGAGCAGTACTTC. Translated, it gives CASSLRQGRYEQYF.

This clonotype occurred many times. The rearrangement joins TRBV28 to TRBJ2-1, with 8 nucleotides matching TRBD2. The CDR3 runs 16 residues. V lost 3 bases and J lost 5; bases outside the gene matches: 9. Germline values: CDR1 MDHEN, CDR2 SYDVKM. The CDR3 DNA sequence: TGTGCCAGCAGTTTGGGCGGGACTAGAGGTAACAATGAGCAGTTCTTC. Its translation is CASSLGGTRGNNEQFF.

This clonotype is a singleton in its sample. Just one base apart from a much larger clone, this may be a read error. The chain uses TRBV9 and TRBJ2-1; the match to TRBD2 covers 7 bases. The germline V gene has CDR1 SGDLS and CDR2 YYNGEE. The CDR3 runs to 19 residues. The CDR3 DNA reads as TGTGTCAGCAGCTGGGGGTCTAGCGGTTCACGCGGCGGGGATAATGAGCAGTTCTTC. Protein sequence: CVSSWGSSGSRGGDNEQFF.

The CDR3 loop is CASGSGRGTEAFF. In nucleotides, the CDR3 is TGTGCCAGCGGATCGGGGAGGGGCACTGAAGCTTTCTTT. The rearrangement links TRBV27 to TRBJ1-1; D perhaps matches TRBD1 (5 bases). Germline V gene data show CDR1 as MNHEY and CDR2 as SMNVEV (reference sequence). The CDR3 consists of 13 residues. The V and J ends lost 8 bases and 4 bases respectively, with 14 bases between them.

DNA for the CDR3: TGTGCCAGCAGCGGAGGACAGGGAGTAAGCACCGGGGAGCTGTTTTTT. Translating it yields CASSGGQGVSTGELFF. The genes are TRBV5-5 and TRBJ2-2; TRBD1 matches at 8 bases. CDR1 is SGHKS and CDR2 is YYEKEE in the germline V gene (reference sequence). The CDR3 is 16 amino acids. Trimming at V came to 4 bases and at J to 4 bases, leaving 9 bases not matched to a gene.

The sample holds a few counts of this clonotype. This chain links TRBV5-1 with TRBJ1-1, with D maybe TRBD1 (6 bases). CDR1 is SGHRS, CDR2 YFSETQ, per germline. V dropped 1 base and J dropped 8 bases, with 12 bases sitting between them. The CDR3 has 13 amino acids. The chain's CDR3 is CASSLSRGGEAFF. The CDR3 bases are TGCGCCAGCAGCTTGTCCCGAGGGGGAGAAGCTTTCTTT.

The chain employs TRBV6-2 or TRBV6-3 and TRBJ2-2; D is possibly TRBD2 (5 bases). The CDR3 has 16 residues. V lost 0 bases and J lost 4, with 12 bases in between. Germline CDR1 and CDR2: MNHEY and SVGEGT. The CDR3 DNA follows: TGTGCCAGCAGTTACTCTGTGGGAGCGCCCACCGGGGAGCTGTTTTTT. Translation: CASSYSVGAPTGELFF.

This clonotype was seen many times. The chain has TRBV20-1 and TRBJ2-1; D not certain. V was cut by 2 bases and J by 4 bases, with 9 bases left in between. From germline, CDR1 is DFQATT and CDR2 SNEGSKA (reference sequence). The CDR3 length is 13 residues. The CDR3 region is CSARRDLYNEQFF. The CDR3 nucleotides read TGCAGTGCTAGACGAGACCTATACAATGAGCAGTTCTTC.

This clonotype was observed at least ten times. The chain employs TRBV9 and TRBJ2-7; D ambiguous. Germline V lookup: CDR1 SGDLS, CDR2 YYNGEE. The CDR3 length is 16 residues. V gave up 4 bases and J gave up 0 bases, with 17 bases separating them. As DNA, the CDR3 is TGTGCCAGCAGCCCCAACATTCGGGTTGCCTCCTACGAGCAGTACTTC. Translating it yields CASSPNIRVASYEQYF.

This clonotype was observed a handful of times. The chain carries TRBV7-2 and TRBJ2-7; possible D gene TRBD2, 6 bases. The CDR3 runs 13 residues. Trimming removed 7 bases from V and 6 bases from J, with 16 bases in between. CDR1 is SGHTA and CDR2 is FQGNSA in the germline V gene. This CDR3 is CASTPSGRGEQYF. The CDR3 nucleotides read TGTGCCAGCACACCGTCCGGGAGAGGCGAGCAGTACTTC.